This is a list of T cell receptor beta chains from one sample in a study of human T cells and chemical hapten exposure. From the RACE reads, TCRdb called clonotypes with MiXCR, one entry per CDR3 protein. The data show 95,000 or so distinct CDR3 sequences, about an eighth seen once. This material consisted of whole blood, taken in connection with sensitization to the hapten diphenylcyclopropenone (DPC). Receptors were obtained from a woman aged 40 to 50 with alopecia areata. Some clones in this sample may be carry-over from other donors' samples. CDR3s include the opening cysteine and the closing phenylalanine or tryptophan. A row's size may be missing; if present it is once, few, many or a size class.

v_gene	j_gene	abundance	CDR3aa
TRBV29-1	TRBJ1-1	NA	CSVVPDRDTEAFF
TRBV7-2	TRBJ2-3	many	CASSFGSDDTQYF
TRBV7-9	TRBJ1-1	many	CASSSRQVNTEAFF
TRBV29-1	TRBJ2-7	NA	CSVVGDDRGPYEQYF
TRBV7-9	TRBJ2-7	few	CASSPQPTSYEQYF
TRBV20-1	TRBJ2-1	few	CSARVGSASWDEQFF
TRBV3-1	TRBJ1-3	NA	CASHSRSSGNTIYF
TRBV27	TRBJ1-2	NA	CASSIYMGANYGYTF
TRBV7-9	TRBJ2-1	NA	CASSLPGAGFNEQFF
TRBV7-9	TRBJ1-1	many	CASSLYAGNTEAFF
TRBV21-1	TRBJ2-7	many	CASSDSFDRGPCPISYEQYF
TRBV2	TRBJ2-3	many	CASSLSGRSVDTQYF
TRBV30	TRBJ2-3	few	CAWSLVPGLAGSWPDTQYF
TRBV5-1	TRBJ2-6	NA	CASSETGRDRAISGANVLTF
TRBV3-1	TRBJ2-3	many	CASSFRTGYGRHYEDTQYF